Below, 32 T cell receptor beta chains from the same sample are listed, as sequenced in a study of patients and donors after allogeneic stem cell transplantation. TCRdb analysed the RT-PCR reads with MiXCR anew, one entry per CDR3 protein. The table shows 150,000 to 200,000 distinct CDR3 sequences, with approximately 30% occurring only once. The material sequenced was blood, either unsorted or a sorted T cell fraction (not recorded which). The receptors here all came from a human donor who was either an allogeneic HSCT recipient or a stem cell or donor lymphocyte infusion donor (not recorded which). It is not recorded whose cells these are; they may come from a transplant donor.

The rearrangement joins TRBV6-5 to TRBJ1-2; 7 bases are shared with TRBD1. Germline trimming cut 5 bases from V and 12 bases from J; bases unmatched to any gene: 15. Germline assignment: CDR1 MNHEY and CDR2 SVGAGI. This CDR3 has 14 residues. The CDR3 reads CASSVRDSRDKNTF. The DNA of the CDR3 is TGTGCCAGCAGTGTCCGGGACAGCCGGGATAAGAACACCTTC.

The chain couples TRBV20-1 to TRBJ2-1; D remains unclear. V was trimmed by 4 bases and J by 6 bases, leaving 4 bases between them. Germline CDR1 is DFQATT and CDR2 is SNEGSKA (reference sequence). The CDR3 runs 10 residues. CDR3 coding DNA: TGCAGTGCTAATACCAATGAGCAGTTCTTC. This encodes CSANTNEQFF.

J is TRBJ1-4 and V is TRBV9, with a possible D match to TRBD1 (5 bases). There are 15 residues in the CDR3. CDR1 is SGDLS, CDR2 YYNGEE, per germline. V was shortened by 0 bases and J by 0 bases, with 6 bases between the two germline ends. The CDR3 coding sequence is TGTGCCAGCAGCGTAGGGGGGGCAACTAATGAAAAACTGTTTTTT. Its protein is CASSVGGATNEKLFF.

V gene TRBV12-3 or TRBV12-4 combines with J gene TRBJ2-2; D uncertain. This CDR3 spans 13 amino acids. Trimming pared 6 bases from V and 2 bases from J, leaving 7 bases between. The CDR3 sequence: CASRPINTGELFF. CDR3 DNA sequence: TGTGCCAGCAGACCCATTAACACCGGGGAGCTGTTTTTT.

This clonotype has just a few counts. This rearrangement joins TRBV29-1 to TRBJ2-5; a weak D match, TRBD1 (7 bases). The CDR3 runs 14 residues. Trimming shortened V by 6 bases and J by 5 bases, and 19 bases separated the two germline ends. Germline V gives CDR1 SQVTM, CDR2 ANQGSEA. CDR3 coding DNA: TGCAGCGTAAGGCAGGGGGGAATGCGCGAGACCCAGTACTTC. It yields the protein CSVRQGGMRETQYF.

The V call is TRBV29-1, the J call TRBJ2-7; 9 bases agree with TRBD2. There are 14 residues in the CDR3. Germline V lookup: CDR1 SQVTM, CDR2 ANQGSEA. The V and J ends lost 7 bases and 1 base, in that order; junction bases with no gene match: 8. CDR3 region: CSAARTSDSYEQYF. In nucleotides, the CDR3 is TGCAGCGCCGCAAGGACTAGCGATTCCTACGAGCAGTACTTC.

This clonotype turned up a few times. This chain connects TRBV7-6 to TRBJ2-3, with D unclear. The germline V gene has CDR1 SGHVS and CDR2 FNYEAQ. This CDR3 contains 15 residues. The V and J ends lost 5 bases and 0 bases respectively, with 12 bases between them. CDR3 sequence reads: CASSPTGGSTDTQYF. DNA of the CDR3: TGTGCCAGCAGCCCGACGGGCGGTAGCACAGATACGCAGTATTTT.

The chain couples TRBV7-8 to TRBJ2-3; D is possibly TRBD2 (5 bases). The germline CDR1 and CDR2 sequences are SGHVS and FQNEAQ. The CDR3 contains 17 residues. V was cut by 1 base and J by 2 bases, with 16 bases left in between. The CDR3 reads CASSLGRARRTTDTQYF. The CDR3 DNA follows: TGTGCCAGCAGCTTAGGTCGAGCCAGGAGGACCACAGATACGCAGTATTTT.

V usage is TRBV28 and J usage is TRBJ2-7, with 10 bases identical to TRBD2. V dropped 6 bases and J dropped 6; count of bases not matched to a gene: 8. Germline CDR1 and CDR2: MDHEN and SYDVKM. This CDR3 is built from 14 residues. The CDR3 loop reads CASRPSGSLVEQYF. CDR3 DNA sequence: TGTGCCAGCAGGCCTAGCGGGAGTCTAGTCGAGCAGTACTTC.

The chain employs TRBV6-2 or TRBV6-3 and TRBJ2-7; D gene ambiguous. CDR3 length equals 14 residues. Trimming removed 3 bases at V and 4 bases at J, with 13 bases between. Germline CDR1 and CDR2: MNHEY and SVGEGT. The DNA of the CDR3 is TGTGCCAGCAGTTATCCCGGGTCCCGTTACGAGCAGTACTTC. This encodes CASSYPGSRYEQYF.

This rearrangement joins TRBV5-1 to TRBJ2-5; 7 nucleotides line up with TRBD2. The CDR3 has 12 amino acids. J lost 4 bases, V lost 7 bases, and 4 bases had no gene match. Germline CDR1 SGHRS, CDR2 YFSETQ. The CDR3 DNA reads as TGCGCCAGCGGACTAGGGCGAGAGACCCAGTACTTC. Protein product: CASGLGRETQYF.

V is TRBV6-5 and J is TRBJ1-3; 12 bases are a match to TRBD1. The V gene's germline CDR1 is MNHEY and CDR2 SVGAGI. V lost 6 bases and J lost 2; bases outside the gene matches: 5. The CDR3 spans 16 residues. The CDR3 region has the DNA TGTGCCAGCAGCCCGGGACAGGGGGCCCCTGGAAACACCATATATTTT. Its protein product is CASSPGQGAPGNTIYF.

The chain uses TRBV29-1 and TRBJ1-2; 8 nucleotides line up with TRBD1. The CDR3 has 14 amino acids. V gave up 3 bases and J gave up 6 bases; unmatched junction bases: 9. The V gene's germline CDR1 is SQVTM and CDR2 ANQGSEA. Here the CDR3 DNA reads TGCAGCGTTGACCCCGGGACAGGAGTTAATGGCTACACCTTC. Protein sequence: CSVDPGTGVNGYTF.

The CDR3, as DNA: TGCGCCAGCAGCCAAGGGACTAGCGGGAGGGCCATCCAAGAGACCCAGTACTTC. Translation gives CASSQGTSGRAIQETQYF. The V gene is TRBV4-1, the J gene TRBJ2-5, with TRBD2 matching 15 bases. V was pared by 1 base and J by 1 base, with 4 bases of the junction left unmatched. The CDR3 contains 18 residues. Germline-derived CDR1 and CDR2 are MGHRA and YSYEKL.

This clonotype turned up a few times. This sequence joins TRBV7-9 and TRBJ2-1; D gene ambiguous. This CDR3 has 16 amino acids. V was pared by 5 bases and J by 2 bases, with 16 bases between. CDR1 is SEHNR, CDR2 FQNEAQ, per germline (reference sequence). The chain's CDR3 is CASSPPTQWPYNEQFF. In nucleotides, the CDR3 is TGTGCCAGCAGCCCGCCGACCCAATGGCCCTACAATGAGCAGTTCTTC.

The chain uses TRBV6-8 and TRBJ2-1; D is uncertain. The CDR3 spans 18 residues. V gave up 0 bases and J gave up 3 bases, with 18 bases separating them. Germline V gene lookup returns CDR1 MNHGY and CDR2 SAAAGT. The CDR3 spells CASSYSPAEASRYNEQFF. The CDR3 DNA sequence: TGTGCCAGCAGTTACTCGCCCGCCGAGGCTAGTCGCTACAATGAGCAGTTCTTC.

Written as DNA, the CDR3 is TGTGCCAGCAGCATGACAGGGGACGAGCAGTTCTTC. Translation gives CASSMTGDEQFF. The chain is built from TRBV7-3 and TRBJ2-1; 8 positions match TRBD1. The CDR3 consists of 12 residues. Trimming cost V 5 bases and J 10 bases; bases outside gene matches: 4. Per the germline V gene, CDR1 is SGHTA and CDR2 is FQGTGA.

V usage is TRBV27 and J usage is TRBJ2-5, with 9 positions matching TRBD1. The length of the CDR3 is 15 residues. Trimming took 6 bases from V and 5 from J; bases not matched to a gene: 10. The V gene's germline CDR1 is MNHEY and CDR2 SMNVEV (reference sequence). The chain's CDR3 is CASRPGQGMWETQYF. The CDR3 DNA reads as TGTGCCAGCAGACCTGGACAGGGGATGTGGGAGACCCAGTACTTC.

This clonotype was detected only a few times. The chain joins TRBV6-5 to TRBJ1-5; D gene uncertain. The CDR3 consists of 13 residues. CDR1 and CDR2 from the germline V gene are MNHEY and SVGAGI. Trimming stripped 0 bases from V and 5 bases from J, with 5 bases between. CDR3 protein: CASSYSKDQPQHF. As DNA, the CDR3 is TGTGCCAGCAGTTACTCGAAGGATCAGCCCCAGCATTTT.

The rearrangement uses TRBV12-3 or TRBV12-4 and TRBJ2-1; 11 nucleotides align to TRBD1. V trimming: 8 bases; J trimming: 5 bases; junction bases outside the gene matches: 5. There are 14 residues in the CDR3. CDR3 DNA sequence: TGTGCCAGCCTGGGACAGGGGGAACACAATGAGCAGTTCTTC. This translates into CASLGQGEHNEQFF.

This clonotype was seen more than once but under ten times. The V and J genes are TRBV3-1 and TRBJ2-7; D might be TRBD2 (7 bases). There are 16 residues in the CDR3. V was clipped by 3 bases and J by 3 bases, with 18 bases between them. Germline CDR1 reads LGHDT; CDR2 reads YNNKEL (reference sequence). The CDR3 DNA is TGTGCCAGCAGCCATCGAAGCGGCGGGGGCTTCTACGAGCAGTACTTC. Translated: CASSHRSGGGFYEQYF.

This clonotype was seen only once. The chain is built from TRBV7-6 and TRBJ2-2; 7 nucleotides align to TRBD2. Trimming at V came to 4 bases and at J to 0 bases, leaving 8 bases not matched to a gene. Germline V gene sequence: CDR1 SGHVS, CDR2 FNYEAQ. The CDR3 covers 17 residues. The CDR3 region has the DNA TGTGCCAGCAGCTCCCCTTTTGCGGGAGCGAACACCGGGGAGCTGTTTTTT. The encoded protein is CASSSPFAGANTGELFF. Based on the CDR3 plus reference TRBV7-6 and TRBJ2-2, the full variable domain is GAGVSQSPRYKVTKRGQDVALRCDPISGHVSLYWYRQALGQGPEFLTYFNYEAQQDKSGLPNDRFSAERPEGSISTLTIQRTEQRDSAMYRCASSSPFAGANTGELFFGEGSRLTVL.

V and J are TRBV6-5 and TRBJ2-3; D not certain. The ends were cut back, 7 bases at V and 6 bases at J, with 17 bases in the middle. The CDR3 is made up of 14 amino acids. Germline loops: CDR1 MNHEY, CDR2 SVGAGI. The DNA of the CDR3 is TGTGCCAGCACCCCAGGCCCGGAGTTGGATACGCAGTATTTT. Residues: CASTPGPELDTQYF.

This clonotype was observed many times. The rearrangement uses TRBV5-1 and TRBJ2-3, with 16 nucleotides matching TRBD2. Germline CDR1 reads SGHRS; CDR2 reads YFSETQ. The V segment lost 4 bases and the J segment 4 bases; nucleotides outside the gene matches: 6. CDR3 length: 17 amino acids. For the CDR3, the DNA is TGCGCCAGCAGCGCGGGACTAGCGGGAGGGGCGGCAGATACGCAGTATTTT. This sequence encodes CASSAGLAGGAADTQYF.

The CDR3 reads CASSTSLLAGIGELFF. CDR3 DNA sequence: TGTGCCAGCAGCACCTCGTTACTAGCGGGGATCGGGGAGCTGTTTTTT. The chain has TRBV5-6 and TRBJ2-2; 10 positions agree with TRBD2. Germline lookup yields CDR1 SGHDT and CDR2 YYEEEE. The V gene end was trimmed by 4 bases and the J gene end by 7 bases; junction bases not matched to a gene: 10. The length of the CDR3 is 16 residues.

This clonotype has only a few counts. This chain joins TRBV9 and TRBJ2-1; D gene unclear. This CDR3 has 15 amino acids. V gave up 2 bases and J gave up 0 bases, with 9 bases separating them. Germline CDR1 is SGDLS and CDR2 is YYNGEE. The CDR3 spells CASSVELRSYNEQFF. The CDR3 region has the DNA TGTGCCAGCAGCGTGGAACTCCGCTCCTACAATGAGCAGTTCTTC.

The CDR3 spells CSVGRTSEQFF. CDR3 in DNA: TGCAGTGTAGGGCGGACATCCGAGCAGTTCTTC. The V call is TRBV20-1, the J call TRBJ2-1; D is perhaps TRBD1 (5 bases). V shed 7 bases and J shed 10 bases, with 14 bases lying between them. Per the germline V gene, CDR1 is DFQATT and CDR2 is SNEGSKA (reference sequence). CDR3 length: 11 amino acids.

V usage is TRBV4-3 and J usage is TRBJ1-6; D is undetermined. The CDR3 contains 16 residues. Trimming took off 0 bases at V and 8 bases at J, with 14 bases between the two ends. Germline assignment: CDR1 LGHNA and CDR2 YSLEER. CDR3 in DNA: TGCGCCAGCAGCCAAGATTGGCTGGCTACCGATTCACCCCTCCACTTT. This sequence encodes CASSQDWLATDSPLHF.

V gene TRBV27 combines with J gene TRBJ2-7; 10 positions agree with TRBD2. The trim removed 3 bases at V and 2 bases at J, leaving 4 bases unmatched. The length of the CDR3 is 15 residues. Germline CDR1 and CDR2: MNHEY and SMNVEV (reference sequence). This CDR3 is CASSFNLAGAYEQYF. CDR3 DNA: TGTGCCAGCAGTTTCAACCTAGCGGGGGCCTACGAGCAGTACTTC.

The J gene is TRBJ1-1, the V gene TRBV6-5; D is unresolved. Trimming removed 0 bases from V and 3 bases from J, with 8 bases in between. The CDR3 covers 14 residues. The germline V gene encodes CDR1 MNHEY and CDR2 SVGAGI. The CDR3 sequence is CASSYSSSYTEAFF. CDR3 bases: TGTGCCAGCAGTTACTCGTCCTCCTACACTGAAGCTTTCTTT.

Note on this clonotype: One end of the junction is discordant with germline, which a read error may explain. The rearrangement uses TRBV7-9 and TRBJ2-3; 11 bases match TRBD2. This CDR3 has 16 amino acids. The germline CDR1 and CDR2 sequences are SEHNR and FQNEAQ (reference sequence). This chain's CDR3 is CASRGGLAASTDTQCF. CDR3 nucleotide sequence: TGTGCCAGCAGAGGGGGACTAGCGGCTAGCACAGATACGCAGTGTTTT. The whole variable domain, remainder taken from reference TRBV7-9 and TRBJ2-3, is DTGVSQNPRHKITKRGQNVTFRCDPISEHNRLYWYRQTLGQGPEFLTYFQNEAQLEKSRLLSDRFSAERPKGSFSTLEIQRTEQGDSAMYLCASRGGLAASTDTQCFGPGTRLTVL.

This chain uses TRBV20-1 with TRBJ2-1; D is unclear. Germline loops: CDR1 DFQATT, CDR2 SNEGSKA (reference sequence). CDR3 length: 11 residues. V lost 2 bases and J 9 bases, leaving 8 bases between the germline ends. The CDR3 here is CSARNDGEQFF. CDR3 nucleotides: TGCAGTGCTAGAAACGACGGTGAGCAGTTCTTC.